This TCR beta chain was recovered during a study of blood T cell repertoires in COVID-19. About the study: Some COVID-19 samples were acute and others convalescent; all came from the United States, Italy and Spain.

The CDR3 runs to 16 residues. Unmatched junction bases numbered 6, after V lost 0 bases and J lost 4 bases. Germline-derived CDR1 and CDR2 are SGDLS and YYNGEE. Method: immunoSEQ multiplex PCR; TCRdb's copy keeps in-frame clones and lacks some. The sample has roughly 70,000 clones; approximately 90% are singletons. This sequence originates from an older man with active COVID-19. J is TRBJ2-1 and V is TRBV9, with TRBD2 matching over 8 bases. Source material: peripheral blood. This chain's CDR3 is CASSVVSSGSYNEQFF. CDR3 coding DNA: TGTGCCAGCAGCGTAGTGTCCAGCGGGAGTTACAATGAGCAGTTCTTC.